This T cell receptor (beta chain) was retrieved from a study of prognosis after radiotherapy for stage I lung cancer. This clonotype was counted at least ten times. Two rounds of multiplex PCR amplified TCR beta CDR3 from genomic DNA. Individual primers that were specific to each TRBV and TRBJ gene served in first-round PCR. Using its own MiXCR run on the multiplex PCR reads, TCRdb lists one record per CDR3 protein. The sample comprises about 25,000 distinct CDR3 sequences, roughly 35% of which are singletons, and roughly 60% rests with the top ten. This CDR3 has 14 residues. The germline CDR1 and CDR2 sequences are SGHRS and YFSETQ. Trimming removed 5 bases from V and 8 bases from J; junction bases left unmatched: 5.

This receptor was taken from a donor aged 50 or older with non-small cell lung cancer. This chain links TRBV5-1 with TRBJ1-6; the match to TRBD1 covers 9 bases. Sequences were derived from PBMCs, sampled before or after stereotactic body radiation therapy (not recorded which). The CDR3 sequence is CASRIQGADSPLHF. CDR3 in DNA: TGCGCCAGCAGAATACAGGGGGCGGATTCACCCCTCCACTTT. Variable domain in full (rest from reference TRBV5-1 and TRBJ1-6): KAGVTQTPRYLIKTRGQQVTLSCSPISGHRSVSWYQQTPGQGLQFLFEYFSETQRNKGNFPGRFSGRQFSNSRSEMNVSTLELGDSALYLCASRIQGADSPLHFGNGTRLTVT.